These 22 T cell receptor beta chains originate from one sample sequenced in a study of T-cell memory formation after mild COVID-19. MiXCR, applied by TCRdb to the 5' RACE reads, yields one record per CDR3 protein. The sample yields about 29,000 distinct CDR3 sequences, around 12% seen once. The specimen was PBMCs or a T cell subset sorted from them (not recorded which). The receptors were gathered from an adult woman who had mild COVID-19 (a few samples of this study predate the infection). Cell type and time point are not known.

This clonotype was detected ten times or more. One end of the junction is discordant with germline, which a read error may explain. The rearrangement joins TRBV7-7 to TRBJ2-3; TRBD2 agrees at 7 bases. CDR1 is SSHAT, CDR2 FNYEAQ, per germline (reference sequence). The CDR3 covers 13 residues. CDR3 DNA sequence: TGTGCTAGCAGCTTCTTGGGAGGGGATACGCAGTATTTT. Protein: CASSFLGGDTQYF.

This clonotype ranks as medium-sized. The V call is TRBV7-6, the J call TRBJ2-2; 15 bases are shared with TRBD2. The CDR3 contains 17 residues. V lost 5 bases to trimming and J lost 7 bases; unmatched junction nucleotides: 8. Germline V gene sequence: CDR1 SGHVS, CDR2 FNYEAQ. The CDR3 nucleotides read TGTGCCAGCAGCACCGGACTAGCGGGGGGGCCAAACGGGGAGCTGTTTTTT. It encodes CASSTGLAGGPNGELFF.

This clonotype has ten or more counts. The chain is built from TRBV7-6 and TRBJ2-3, with TRBD2 identical over 8 bases. With V trimmed by 5 bases and J by 0 bases, 4 bases remained unmatched. Germline V gene sequence: CDR1 SGHVS, CDR2 FNYEAQ. The CDR3 loop spans 15 amino acids. Here the CDR3 DNA reads TGTGCCAGCAGCGTGAGCGGGGGTAGCACAGATACGCAGTATTTT. It specifies CASSVSGGSTDTQYF.

This clonotype has a count of ten or more. The V gene is TRBV6-5, the J gene TRBJ1-1, with 8 bases matching TRBD1. V lost 6 bases and J lost 1; bases outside the gene matches: 10. The CDR3 covers 16 residues. The V gene's germline CDR1 is MNHEY and CDR2 SVGAGI. The CDR3 protein is CASSLWTGKKNTEAFF. The DNA for the CDR3 is TGTGCCAGCAGCCTCTGGACAGGGAAGAAGAACACTGAAGCTTTCTTT.

This clonotype was counted ten times or more. The CDR3 nucleotides read TGTGCCAGCAGCTTAAACACAGATCTGTCCTACAATGAGCAGTTCTTC. It is translated as CASSLNTDLSYNEQFF. The V gene is TRBV7-2, the J gene TRBJ2-1; D not certain. The germline V gene has CDR1 SGHTA and CDR2 FQGNSA. Trimming took off 2 bases at V and 1 base at J, with 12 bases between the two ends. CDR3 length: 16 residues.

The sample holds many counts of this clonotype. This chain links TRBV3-1 with TRBJ2-5; D gene ambiguous. The CDR3 loop spans 12 amino acids. V was clipped by 4 bases and J by 5 bases, with 8 bases between them. Germline V lookup: CDR1 LGHDT, CDR2 YNNKEL (reference sequence). The CDR3 is CASSRWTETQYF. As DNA, the CDR3 is TGTGCCAGCAGCCGGTGGACGGAGACCCAGTACTTC.

This clonotype has ten or more counts. The chain carries TRBV3-1 and TRBJ1-2; the D gene is possibly TRBD1 (5 bases). Deletions cut 3 bases from V and 7 bases from J, with 12 bases between. Per the germline V gene, CDR1 is LGHDT and CDR2 is YNNKEL (reference sequence). The CDR3 extends over 13 amino acids. CDR3 DNA: TGTGCCAGCAGCCAGCAGACAGCCTCTGGCTACACCTTC. This gives the protein CASSQQTASGYTF.

This clonotype is deemed medium-sized. This chain uses TRBV15 with TRBJ2-7; D gene ambiguous. The V and J ends lost 0 bases and 6 bases respectively, with 15 bases between them. This CDR3 is built from 15 residues. CDR1 is LNHNV, CDR2 YYDKDF, per germline (reference sequence). The CDR3 is CATSRDRGPGFEQYF. The DNA of the CDR3 is TGTGCCACCAGCAGAGATCGAGGACCCGGCTTCGAGCAGTACTTC.

This clonotype was picked up many times. The J gene is TRBJ2-1, the V gene TRBV6-1; 12 nucleotides agree with TRBD1. The CDR3 runs to 14 residues. The ends lost 8 bases at V and 6 bases at J; junction bases unmatched: 5. Germline values: CDR1 MNHNS, CDR2 SASEGT. CDR3 sequence reads: CASCRDRGRNEQFF. The CDR3 DNA is TGTGCCAGCTGCCGGGACAGGGGGCGCAATGAGCAGTTCTTC.

This clonotype was seen many times. The V and J genes are TRBV20-1 and TRBJ1-1, with a weak D call TRBD1 (5 bases). The germline gives CDR1 DFQATT, CDR2 SNEGSKA (reference sequence). V dropped 6 bases and J dropped 1 base, with 12 bases sitting between them. The CDR3 consists of 13 residues. CDR3 in DNA: TGCAGTGCGACCCGGGACGGGAACACTGAAGCTTTCTTT. This encodes CSATRDGNTEAFF.

This clonotype was counted many times. This chain connects TRBV15 to TRBJ2-2; D possibly uses TRBD1 or TRBD2 (6 bases each). This CDR3 is built from 15 residues. Trimming took 5 bases from V and 5 from J, leaving 15 bases between them. Germline CDR1 and CDR2: LNHNV and YYDKDF (reference sequence). The CDR3 is CATSYSRGATGELFF. The CDR3 nucleotides read TGTGCCACCAGCTATTCAAGGGGGGCTACCGGGGAGCTGTTTTTT.

The table lists this clonotype with many counts. V gene TRBV30 combines with J gene TRBJ2-3, with D hard to call. In germline, CDR1 is GTSNPN, CDR2 SVGIG (reference sequence). CDR3 length: 14 residues. V was cut by 0 bases and J by 1 base, with 8 bases left in between. The CDR3 DNA sequence: TGTGCCTGGAGTGTCGTAGGCGGCACAGATACGCAGTATTTT. Translated: CAWSVVGGTDTQYF.

This clonotype was recorded at least ten times. The chain has TRBV6-6 and TRBJ2-5; D may match TRBD1 or TRBD2 (5 bases each). The V end lost 6 bases, the J end lost 2 bases, and 10 bases lay between the germline ends. Germline loops: CDR1 MNHNY, CDR2 SVGAGI (reference sequence). This CDR3 is 13 amino acids long. In DNA, the CDR3 is TGTGCCAGCAGCGGGGCAGATCAAGAGACCCAGTACTTC. Amino acids: CASSGADQETQYF.

This clonotype came up many times. The rearrangement links TRBV9 to TRBJ2-3; 10 bases agree with TRBD2. The CDR3 covers 16 residues. The trim removed 0 bases at V and 1 base at J, leaving 2 bases unmatched. Germline values: CDR1 SGDLS, CDR2 YYNGEE. Here the CDR3 DNA reads TGTGCCAGCAGCGTAGCTACTAGCGGGGGCACAGATACGCAGTATTTT. Amino acids: CASSVATSGGTDTQYF. Complete variable domain (other parts from reference TRBV9 and TRBJ2-3): DSGVTQTPKHLITATGQRVTLRCSPRSGDLSVYWYQQSLDQGLQFLIQYYNGEERAKGNILERFSAQQFPDLHSELNLSSLELGDSALYFCASSVATSGGTDTQYFGPGTRLTVL.

The chain joins TRBV29-1 to TRBJ2-1; 7 bases fit TRBD1. This CDR3 spans 12 amino acids. Germline trimming cut 6 bases from V and 9 bases from J; bases unmatched to any gene: 8. Germline CDR1 SQVTM, CDR2 ANQGSEA. The CDR3 loop is CSVAQGITEQFF. The DNA of the CDR3 is TGCAGCGTCGCACAGGGGATCACTGAGCAGTTCTTC.

This clonotype was observed many times. The chain uses TRBV7-8 and TRBJ2-2, with TRBD2 matching over 7 bases. From germline, CDR1 is SGHVS and CDR2 FQNEAQ. The V and J ends lost 5 bases and 6 bases, in that order; junction bases with no gene match: 6. CDR3 size: 14 residues. The DNA of the CDR3 is TGTGCCAGCAGCCACCGGGAGGTCGCCGGGGAGCTGTTTTTT. The encoded protein is CASSHREVAGELFF. The full variable domain, in which reference TRBV7-8 and TRBJ2-2 provide the parts outside the CDR3, is GAGVSQSPRYKVAKRGQDVALRCDPISGHVSLFWYQQALGQGPEFLTYFQNEAQLDKSGLPSDRFFAERPEGSVSTLKIQRTQQEDSAVYLCASSHREVAGELFFGEGSRLTVL.

This clonotype has at least ten counts. The V and J genes are TRBV4-3 and TRBJ1-2; D is unresolved. The germline V gene encodes CDR1 LGHNA and CDR2 YSLEER. V lost 1 base and J lost 8, with 17 bases in between. The CDR3 contains 15 residues. CDR3 sequence (DNA): TGCGCCAGCAGCCAAGGGGGTGGCGGGATTTGGGGCTACACCTTC. It specifies CASSQGGGGIWGYTF.

This clonotype was seen many times. The V and J genes are TRBV7-2 and TRBJ1-1, with 9 bases lining up with TRBD1. V shed 5 bases, J shed 4 bases, and the junction held 5 bases outside the gene matches. Germline V CDR1 and CDR2: SGHTA, FQGNSA. This CDR3 spans 14 amino acids. CDR3 loop: CASSATGGVTEAFF. The CDR3 region has the DNA TGTGCCAGCAGCGCGACAGGGGGAGTCACTGAAGCTTTCTTT.

The chain carries TRBV5-8 and TRBJ2-5; 8 positions match TRBD1. The CDR3 runs 14 residues. The V and J ends lost 7 bases and 2 bases, in that order; junction bases with no gene match: 7. Looked up from germline, CDR1 is SGHTS and CDR2 is YDEGEE. In nucleotides, the CDR3 is TGTGCCAGCGGACAGGGTGGTCCGCAAGAGACCCAGTACTTC. Protein: CASGQGGPQETQYF.

The sample holds many counts of this clonotype. The chain joins TRBV6-5 to TRBJ2-2; D is perhaps TRBD1 (5 bases). Germline loops: CDR1 MNHEY, CDR2 SVGAGI. The CDR3 consists of 14 residues. V gave up 5 bases and J gave up 1 base, with 8 bases separating them. CDR3 in amino acids: CASSEGQNTGELFF. The DNA for the CDR3 is TGTGCCAGCAGTGAAGGACAGAACACCGGGGAGCTGTTTTTT.

This clonotype was seen ten or more times. The chain links TRBV7-9 to TRBJ2-4; weak D call: TRBD2 (5 bases). Trimming took off 4 bases at V and 0 bases at J, with 13 bases between the two ends. From germline, CDR1 is SEHNR and CDR2 FQNEAQ (reference sequence). This CDR3 region has 16 residues. The CDR3 DNA follows: TGTGCCAGCAGCTCCCCGGAGGAGCCAGCCAAAAACATTCAGTACTTC. This translates into CASSSPEEPAKNIQYF.

Within the sample, this clonotype is medium-sized. The genes are TRBV7-9 and TRBJ2-7, with 8 positions matching TRBD2. CDR3 length equals 14 residues. Trimming took 5 bases from V and 6 from J; bases not matched to a gene: 9. Germline loops: CDR1 SEHNR, CDR2 FQNEAQ (reference sequence). CDR3 in DNA: TGTGCCAGCAGCGCCCCAGCGGGGGTCGGCGAGCAGTACTTC. As protein: CASSAPAGVGEQYF.